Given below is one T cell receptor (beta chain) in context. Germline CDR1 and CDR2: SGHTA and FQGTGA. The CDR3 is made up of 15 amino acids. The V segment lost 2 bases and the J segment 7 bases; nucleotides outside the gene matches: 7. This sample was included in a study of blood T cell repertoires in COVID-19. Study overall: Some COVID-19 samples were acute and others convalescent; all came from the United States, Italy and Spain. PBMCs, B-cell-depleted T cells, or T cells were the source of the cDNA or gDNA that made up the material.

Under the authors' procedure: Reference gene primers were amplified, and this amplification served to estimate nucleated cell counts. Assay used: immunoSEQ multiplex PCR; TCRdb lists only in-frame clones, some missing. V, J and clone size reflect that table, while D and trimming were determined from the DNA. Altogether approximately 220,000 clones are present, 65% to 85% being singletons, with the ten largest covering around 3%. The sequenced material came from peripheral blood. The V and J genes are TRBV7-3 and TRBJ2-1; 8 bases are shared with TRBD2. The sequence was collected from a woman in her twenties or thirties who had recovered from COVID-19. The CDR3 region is CASSLGAGAINEQFF. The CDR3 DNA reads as TGTGCCAGCAGCTTAGGAGCGGGAGCCATAAATGAGCAGTTCTTC.